The rows below give T cell receptor beta chains drawn from one sample of a study of long-term antiretroviral therapy in people with HIV. This table comes from immunoSEQ multiplex PCR, and its TCRdb copy is limited to in-frame clones, with some not included. In the table there are roughly 36,000 clones, roughly 85% of which are singletons. The starting material was unsorted PBMCs, obtained 2.7 to 2.9 years before starting antiretroviral therapy. The receptors stem from a young woman with HIV. Each CDR3 is given with its conserved first and last residue. A D gene is named only where the DNA matches it firmly. Clone size is not always given. Where it is, it says once, few, many or a class for expanded clones.

clone_size: NA; d_call: NA; v_call: TRBV11-1; cdr3_length: 13; j_call: TRBJ1-1; cdr3_nt: TGTGCCAGCAGCTTCCAGGGAGACACTGAAGCTTTCTTT; cdr3_aa: CASSFQGDTEAFF
clone_size: few; d_call: TRBD1; v_call: TRBV6-1; cdr3_length: 19; j_call: TRBJ1-2; cdr3_nt: TGTGCCAGCAGTGGTTGGGGTTCGTCGTCAGGGGGCGGGAGAAATGGCTACACCTTC; cdr3_aa: CASSGWGSSSGGGRNGYTF
clone_size: NA; d_call: TRBD1; v_call: TRBV5-1; cdr3_length: 18; j_call: TRBJ2-6; cdr3_nt: TGCGCCAGCAGCTTCGGACAGGGGATCACTTCCGGGGCCAACGTCCTGACTTTC; cdr3_aa: CASSFGQGITSGANVLTF
clone_size: NA; d_call: NA; v_call: TRBV5-6; cdr3_length: 15; j_call: TRBJ2-1; cdr3_nt: TGTGCCAGCAGCTCTGGGGGGCGAAGAGGAGATGAGCAGTTCTTC; cdr3_aa: CASSSGGRRGDEQFF
clone_size: once; d_call: TRBD2; v_call: TRBV5-6; cdr3_length: 16; j_call: TRBJ2-5; cdr3_nt: TGTGCCAGCAGCTTCTGGACTAGCGGGGGGGAAGAGACCCAGTACTTC; cdr3_aa: CASSFWTSGGEETQYF
clone_size: NA; d_call: TRBD1; v_call: TRBV5-1; cdr3_length: 17; j_call: TRBJ1-3; cdr3_nt: TGCGCCAGCAGCTTGAGAGGGACAGGGATCGCTGGAAACACCATATATTTT; cdr3_aa: CASSLRGTGIAGNTIYF
clone_size: once; d_call: NA; v_call: TRBV6-6; cdr3_length: 14; j_call: TRBJ1-1; cdr3_nt: TGTGCCAGCAGTTACGCTCTAGGGAACACTGAAGCTTTCTTT; cdr3_aa: CASSYALGNTEAFF
clone_size: few; d_call: TRBD1; v_call: TRBV4-2; cdr3_length: 17; j_call: TRBJ1-2; cdr3_nt: TGTGCCAGCAGCCAGGCTAGACCCGGGACAGGGGACAGGGGCTACACCTTC; cdr3_aa: CASSQARPGTGDRGYTF
clone_size: NA; d_call: TRBD1; v_call: TRBV5-6; cdr3_length: 15; j_call: TRBJ1-3; cdr3_nt: TGTGCCAGCAGCTTGGGACAGGGAACTGGAAACACCATATATTTT; cdr3_aa: CASSLGQGTGNTIYF
clone_size: NA; d_call: TRBD2; v_call: TRBV5-1; cdr3_length: 19; j_call: TRBJ2-2; cdr3_nt: TGCGCCAGCAGCCCTGGACTAGCGGGGGGTTTTTCGAACACCGGGGAGCTGTTTTTT; cdr3_aa: CASSPGLAGGFSNTGELFF
clone_size: NA; d_call: NA; v_call: TRBV7-8; cdr3_length: 17; j_call: TRBJ2-1; cdr3_nt: TGTGCCAGCAGCTTAGCGCGAGGGACTTCTATCCCCCCCGAGCAGTTCTTC; cdr3_aa: CASSLARGTSIPPEQFF
clone_size: NA; d_call: NA; v_call: TRBV19; cdr3_length: 14; j_call: TRBJ1-5; cdr3_nt: TGTGCCACCCCCACCGGGCGACGGGTTCAGCCCCAGCATTTT; cdr3_aa: CATPTGRRVQPQHF
clone_size: NA; d_call: NA; v_call: TRBV10-3; cdr3_length: 13; j_call: TRBJ1-1; cdr3_nt: TGTGCCATCAGGGCAGCGGGTTTGGCTGAAGCTTTCTTT; cdr3_aa: CAIRAAGLAEAFF
clone_size: NA; d_call: NA; v_call: TRBV7-2; cdr3_length: 13; j_call: TRBJ2-1; cdr3_nt: TGTGCCAGCAGCTCCGACTACCCACAATTGTACTTCTTC; cdr3_aa: CASSSDYPQLYFF
clone_size: NA; d_call: NA; v_call: TRBV21-1; cdr3_length: 15; j_call: TRBJ2-7; cdr3_nt: TGTGCCAGCAGCAAACACTCGGGGGGGAGCTACGAGCAGTACTTC; cdr3_aa: CASSKHSGGSYEQYF
clone_size: NA; d_call: NA; v_call: TRBV5-6; cdr3_length: 19; j_call: TRBJ2-1; cdr3_nt: TGTGCCAGCAGCTTGTCCTTAGCGGCGCCGGGGGAAGTGCAAAATGAGCAGTTCTTC; cdr3_aa: CASSLSLAAPGEVQNEQFF
clone_size: NA; d_call: NA; v_call: TRBV7-9; cdr3_length: 14; j_call: TRBJ1-2; cdr3_nt: TGTGCCAGCAGATTAGACGGAGCAAACTATGGCTACACCTTC; cdr3_aa: CASRLDGANYGYTF
clone_size: NA; d_call: NA; v_call: TRBV30; cdr3_length: 12; j_call: TRBJ1-1; cdr3_nt: TGTGCCTGGAGTGCCCGGGACGGTGAAGCTTTCTTT; cdr3_aa: CAWSARDGEAFF
clone_size: NA; d_call: NA; v_call: TRBV6-1; cdr3_length: 13; j_call: TRBJ1-2; cdr3_nt: TGTGCCAGCAGCCCTACAGGGATCAGTGGCTACACCTTC; cdr3_aa: CASSPTGISGYTF
clone_size: NA; d_call: NA; v_call: TRBV11-2; cdr3_length: 13; j_call: TRBJ2-3; cdr3_nt: TGTGCCAGCAGCTTAGAATCGAGAGATACGCAGTATTTT; cdr3_aa: CASSLESRDTQYF
clone_size: NA; d_call: NA; v_call: TRBV6-1; cdr3_length: 15; j_call: TRBJ2-6; cdr3_nt: TGTGCCAGCAAGGGGGTAGGGGCTGGGGCCAACGTCCTGACTTTC; cdr3_aa: CASKGVGAGANVLTF
clone_size: NA; d_call: TRBD1; v_call: TRBV6-1; cdr3_length: 14; j_call: TRBJ1-1; cdr3_nt: TGTGCCACCTCTAACCGGGACAGACACACTGAAGCTTTCTTT; cdr3_aa: CATSNRDRHTEAFF
clone_size: few; d_call: NA; v_call: TRBV15; cdr3_length: 12; j_call: TRBJ2-5; cdr3_nt: TGTGCCACCAGCAGAGACGTTGAGACCCAGTACTTC; cdr3_aa: CATSRDVETQYF
clone_size: NA; d_call: NA; v_call: TRBV6-5; cdr3_length: 14; j_call: TRBJ1-2; cdr3_nt: TGTGCCAGCAGTTATGGCAGCTCCGGTTATGGCTACACCTTC; cdr3_aa: CASSYGSSGYGYTF
clone_size: NA; d_call: TRBD1; v_call: TRBV30; cdr3_length: 15; j_call: TRBJ2-7; cdr3_nt: TGTGCCTGGAGTATATCCGGGACAGTGTCCTACGAGCAGTACTTC; cdr3_aa: CAWSISGTVSYEQYF
clone_size: NA; d_call: NA; v_call: TRBV5-1; cdr3_length: 14; j_call: TRBJ2-1; cdr3_nt: TGCGCCAGCAGCTTGGGGTCTGGCGGGGGCGAGCAGTTCTTC; cdr3_aa: CASSLGSGGGEQFF
clone_size: NA; d_call: TRBD1; v_call: TRBV18; cdr3_length: 12; j_call: TRBJ2-7; cdr3_nt: TGTGCCAGCTCACGACAGGGCTACGAGCAGTACTTC; cdr3_aa: CASSRQGYEQYF
clone_size: few; d_call: NA; v_call: TRBV4-2; cdr3_length: 15; j_call: TRBJ2-3; cdr3_nt: TGTGCCAGCAACAGCCTAGCGTCTGGGGCAGATACGCAGTATTTT; cdr3_aa: CASNSLASGADTQYF
clone_size: NA; d_call: TRBD1; v_call: TRBV5-1; cdr3_length: 17; j_call: TRBJ2-3; cdr3_nt: TGCGCCAGCAGCCTTGGACAGGGCTCATTATTCGCAGATACGCAGTATTTT; cdr3_aa: CASSLGQGSLFADTQYF
clone_size: NA; d_call: TRBD2; v_call: TRBV27; cdr3_length: 12; j_call: TRBJ2-7; cdr3_nt: TGTGCCAGCAGTTTCTCGGGGGGCGAGCAGTACTTC; cdr3_aa: CASSFSGGEQYF
clone_size: NA; d_call: TRBD1; v_call: TRBV7-2; cdr3_length: 16; j_call: TRBJ2-5; cdr3_nt: TGTGCCAGCAGCTTGACCGGGACAGGGTATCGAGAGACCCAGTACTTC; cdr3_aa: CASSLTGTGYRETQYF
clone_size: NA; d_call: NA; v_call: TRBV6-5; cdr3_length: 13; j_call: TRBJ1-5; cdr3_nt: TGTGCCAGCAGCCTCACGCCGAATCAGCCCCAGCATTTT; cdr3_aa: CASSLTPNQPQHF
clone_size: NA; d_call: NA; v_call: TRBV6-1; cdr3_length: 13; j_call: TRBJ1-5; cdr3_nt: TGTGCCAGCAGTGAAGCCGGCAATCAGCCCCAGCATTTT; cdr3_aa: CASSEAGNQPQHF
clone_size: NA; d_call: NA; v_call: TRBV9; cdr3_length: 15; j_call: TRBJ1-1; cdr3_nt: TGTGCCAGCAGCGTATTCGGCAATACGAACACTGAAGCTTTCTTT; cdr3_aa: CASSVFGNTNTEAFF
clone_size: NA; d_call: NA; v_call: TRBV6-6; cdr3_length: 12; j_call: TRBJ1-1; cdr3_nt: TGTGCCAGCAGTCCCGGTGAGGACTTACCTTTCTTT; cdr3_aa: CASSPGEDLPFF
clone_size: NA; d_call: NA; v_call: TRBV7-9; cdr3_length: 11; j_call: TRBJ1-2; cdr3_nt: TGTGCCAGCAGCTTAGGTGGGGGCTACACCTTC; cdr3_aa: CASSLGGGYTF
clone_size: NA; d_call: NA; v_call: TRBV11-3; cdr3_length: 13; j_call: TRBJ1-1; cdr3_nt: TGTGCCAGCAGCTATGATCGGGGCACTGAAGCTTTCTTT; cdr3_aa: CASSYDRGTEAFF
clone_size: NA; d_call: NA; v_call: TRBV6-1; cdr3_length: 15; j_call: TRBJ1-3; cdr3_nt: TGTGCCAGCAGTGTCGCGGACTTCTCTGGAAACACCATATATTTT; cdr3_aa: CASSVADFSGNTIYF
clone_size: once; d_call: TRBD1; v_call: TRBV10-3; cdr3_length: 13; j_call: TRBJ1-1; cdr3_nt: TGTGCCATCAGTGACCAGGGGGCGTCTGAAGCTTTCTTT; cdr3_aa: CAISDQGASEAFF
clone_size: NA; d_call: NA; v_call: TRBV2; cdr3_length: 13; j_call: TRBJ2-1; cdr3_nt: TGTGCCAGCCCGCCGGCAGGGGTGGATGAGCAGTTCTTC; cdr3_aa: CASPPAGVDEQFF
clone_size: NA; d_call: TRBD2; v_call: TRBV4-1; cdr3_length: 19; j_call: TRBJ2-3; cdr3_nt: TGCGCCAGCAGTCGATCCGGGACTAGCGGGGGGCCATACACAGATACGCAGTATTTT; cdr3_aa: CASSRSGTSGGPYTDTQYF
clone_size: few; d_call: NA; v_call: TRBV6-5; cdr3_length: 13; j_call: TRBJ1-2; cdr3_nt: TGTGCCAGCAGGTCTCCCACACACTATGGCTACACCTTC; cdr3_aa: CASRSPTHYGYTF